The T cell receptor beta chain under discussion was sequenced for a study of T cells after yellow fever vaccination. The study's findings and limits: CD4 and CD8 compartments shared a small share of clonotypes.

This clonotype occurred many times. Antigen: not known. TCRdb processed the 5' RACE reads anew with MiXCR; each CDR3 protein has one entry. The sample lists just over 300,000 distinct CDR3 sequences, roughly 3.5% occurring once. Germline lookup yields CDR1 SGDLS and CDR2 YYNGEE. The V and J ends lost 0 bases and 1 base respectively, with 11 bases between them. This CDR3 region has 16 residues. This sequence joins TRBV9 and TRBJ2-1; D unclear. The sequences come from PBMCs, collected on the day of the yellow fever booster vaccination. The clonotype was recovered from a young man who received the YFV17D yellow fever vaccine. The CDR3 DNA follows: TGTGCCAGCAGCGTAGCTGGCCCAGTATCCTACAATGAGCAGTTCTTC. Encoded protein: CASSVAGPVSYNEQFF.